The present entry profiles one T cell receptor beta chain with its context. The sample belongs to a study of CD8 T cells in Susac syndrome. Reverse transcription used about 0.45 to 1 ug RNA and random hexamers. Using its own MiXCR run on the immunoSEQ multiplex PCR reads, TCRdb lists one record per CDR3 protein. Among approximately 210,000 distinct CDR3 sequences listed, roughly 93% were seen once. The length of the CDR3 is 12 residues. Deletions cut 6 bases from V and 4 bases from J, with 10 bases between. From germline, CDR1 is MNHEY and CDR2 SVGAGI. TEMRA cells underwent FACS enrichment and CD8+ and CD4+ T cells underwent negative isolation.

The sequence derives from a human donor with Susac syndrome. The V and J genes are TRBV6-5 and TRBJ2-7; D is undetermined. Sequencing was performed on CD4+ T cells from PBMCs. Written as DNA, the CDR3 is TGTGCCAGCAGAAGACATGCTTACGAGCAGTACTTC. This codes for CASRRHAYEQYF.